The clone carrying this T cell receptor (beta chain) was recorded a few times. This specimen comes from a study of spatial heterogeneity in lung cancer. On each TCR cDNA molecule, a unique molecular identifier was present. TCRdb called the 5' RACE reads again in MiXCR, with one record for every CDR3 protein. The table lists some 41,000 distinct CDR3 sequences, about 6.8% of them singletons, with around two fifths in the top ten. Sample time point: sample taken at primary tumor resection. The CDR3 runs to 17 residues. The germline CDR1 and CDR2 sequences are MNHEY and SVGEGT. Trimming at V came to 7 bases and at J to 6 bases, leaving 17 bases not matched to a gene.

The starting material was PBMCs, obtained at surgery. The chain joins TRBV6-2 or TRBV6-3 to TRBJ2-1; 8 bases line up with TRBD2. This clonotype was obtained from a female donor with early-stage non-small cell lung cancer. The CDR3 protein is CASNLSGGPVGSNEQFF. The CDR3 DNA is TGTGCCAGCAACCTCTCGGGGGGGCCAGTAGGGAGCAATGAGCAGTTCTTC.